These 10 T cell receptor beta chains share one sample of origin, sequenced in a study of blood T cell repertoires in COVID-19. Measured with immunoSEQ multiplex PCR; TCRdb has only the in-frame clones, and not every one. The sample includes under 300,000 clones, less than 85% of them seen just once. Sequencing was carried out using peripheral blood. These TCRs come from a woman aged 80 or older with active or convalescent COVID-19.

The rearrangement uses TRBV7-9 and TRBJ2-1, with D tentatively TRBD2 (5 bases). Germline-derived CDR1 and CDR2 are SEHNR and FQNEAQ (reference sequence). This CDR3 region has 12 residues. V dropped 3 bases and J dropped 10 bases, with 10 bases sitting between them. Written as DNA, the CDR3 is TGTGCCAGCAGCTTTCGGGGAGTCGAGCAGTTCTTC. It translates to CASSFRGVEQFF.

This clone was found a few times. The chain recombines TRBV28 with TRBJ2-2, with D tentatively TRBD1 (5 bases). The length of the CDR3 is 13 residues. Germline loops: CDR1 MDHEN, CDR2 SYDVKM. V was pared by 4 bases and J by 7 bases, with 10 bases between. The CDR3 region is CASSSRVHGELFF. CDR3 DNA sequence: TGTGCCAGCAGTTCCAGGGTCCACGGGGAGCTGTTTTTT.

The genes are TRBV5-1 and TRBJ1-5; 10 bases match TRBD1. In germline, CDR1 is SGHRS, CDR2 YFSETQ. J lost 6 bases, V lost 7 bases, and 4 bases had no gene match. CDR3 length: 13 residues. CDR3 amino acids: CASGTGDGQPQHF. In nucleotides, the CDR3 is TGCGCCAGCGGGACAGGGGACGGTCAGCCCCAGCATTTT.

The J gene is TRBJ2-3, the V gene TRBV18, with a possible D match to TRBD2 (5 bases). Trimming took 4 bases from V and 2 from J, leaving 10 bases between them. The CDR3 has 14 residues. Germline-derived CDR1 and CDR2 are KGHSH and LQKENI. CDR3 nucleotides: TGTGCCAGCTCACTCCTGCGGGTCACAGATACGCAGTATTTT. This translates into CASSLLRVTDTQYF.

The V gene is TRBV5-1, the J gene TRBJ1-2; 7 bases map to TRBD1. Looked up from germline, CDR1 is SGHRS and CDR2 is YFSETQ. This CDR3 region has 14 residues. With 2 bases clipped from V and 4 bases from J, the junction kept 5 bases outside the gene matches. In DNA form, the CDR3 reads TGCGCCAGCAGCTTTAGGGGGCAGAGCTATGGCTACACCTTC. It translates to CASSFRGQSYGYTF. Variable domain in full (rest from reference TRBV5-1 and TRBJ1-2): KAGVTQTPRYLIKTRGQQVTLSCSPISGHRSVSWYQQTPGQGLQFLFEYFSETQRNKGNFPGRFSGRQFSNSRSEMNVSTLELGDSALYLCASSFRGQSYGYTFGSGTRLTVV.

In its sample, this clone was seen a few times. One end of the junction is discordant with germline, which a read error may explain. The chain joins TRBV7-7 to TRBJ2-5, with a tentative D call TRBD2 (6 bases). The germline V gene encodes CDR1 SSHAT and CDR2 FNYEAQ (reference sequence). There are 14 residues in the CDR3. The CDR3 DNA is TGTGCTAGCAGCTCCGGGGGAAGTCAAGAGACCCAGTACTTC. Protein: CASSSGGSQETQYF. Full variable domain (missing parts from reference TRBV7-7 and TRBJ2-5): GAGVSQSPRYKVTKRGQDVTLRCDPISSHATLYWYQQALGQGPEFLTYFNYEAQPDKSGLPSDRFSAERPEGSISTLTIQRTEQRDSAMYRCASSSGGSQETQYFGPGTRLLVL.

The chain joins TRBV5-1 to TRBJ1-2, with D perhaps TRBD1 (5 bases). The germline gives CDR1 SGHRS, CDR2 YFSETQ. V was trimmed by 6 bases and J by 5 bases, leaving 14 bases between them. The CDR3 covers 13 residues. CDR3 nucleotides: TGCGCCAGCACCACAGACAGTTTATATGGCTACACCTTC. It yields the protein CASTTDSLYGYTF.

This clone showed up just once. The chain carries TRBV29-1 and TRBJ2-6; D remains unclear. CDR1 and CDR2 (germline): SQVTM, ANQGSEA. The CDR3 has 13 residues. Trimming left V 4 bases short and J 0 bases short, with 4 bases between. DNA of the CDR3: TGCAGCGTTGCTGTCTCTGGGGCCAACGTCCTGACTTTC. Translated, it gives CSVAVSGANVLTF.

Regarding this clone: Other nucleotide sequences in the sample specify the same CDR3. V and J are TRBV2 and TRBJ1-1; no clear D gene. This CDR3 has 13 amino acids. Trimming cost V 4 bases and J 1 base, with 7 bases left between them. Germline V CDR1 and CDR2: SNHLY, FYNNEI. Here the CDR3 reads CASSADSNTEAFF. Written as DNA, the CDR3 is TGTGCCAGCAGTGCGGACTCGAACACTGAAGCTTTCTTT. Using reference TRBV2 and TRBJ1-1 for the parts outside the CDR3, the full variable domain is EPEVTQTPSHQVTQMGQEVILRCVPISNHLYFYWYRQILGQKVEFLVSFYNNEISEKSEIFDDQFSVERPDGSNFTLKIRSTKLEDSAMYFCASSADSNTEAFFGQGTRLTVV.

The chain employs TRBV5-1 and TRBJ2-3, with 9 bases aligning to TRBD2. Germline V gene lookup returns CDR1 SGHRS and CDR2 YFSETQ. CDR3 length equals 16 residues. V lost 0 bases, J lost 7 bases, and 9 bases stayed unmatched. The CDR3 DNA is TGCGCCAGCAGCTTGGAGGCGGGAGGGTCCGGACATACGCAGTATTTT. Translated, it gives CASSLEAGGSGHTQYF.